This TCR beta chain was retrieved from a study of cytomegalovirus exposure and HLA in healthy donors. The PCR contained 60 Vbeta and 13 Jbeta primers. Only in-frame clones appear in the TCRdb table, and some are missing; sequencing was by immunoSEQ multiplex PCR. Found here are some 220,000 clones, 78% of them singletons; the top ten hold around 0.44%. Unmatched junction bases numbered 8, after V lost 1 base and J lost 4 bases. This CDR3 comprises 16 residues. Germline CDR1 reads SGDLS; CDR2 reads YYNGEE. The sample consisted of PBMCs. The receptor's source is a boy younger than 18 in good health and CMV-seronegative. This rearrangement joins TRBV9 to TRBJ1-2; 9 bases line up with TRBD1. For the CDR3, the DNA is TGTGCCAGCAGCGTATCGGACAGGGGAATCTCCTATGGCTACACCTTC. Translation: CASSVSDRGISYGYTF.